These 3 T cell receptor beta chains share one sample of origin, sequenced in a study of blood T cell repertoires in COVID-19. Assay used: immunoSEQ multiplex PCR; TCRdb lists only in-frame clones, some missing. The data show about 220,000 clones, around 82% seen once. The sample comprised peripheral blood. These receptors were collected from an elderly woman with acute or convalescent COVID-19.

In this sample, this clone turned up once. Here the CDR3 reads CASSRALGRGMDGYTF. CDR3 DNA: TGTGCCAGCAGCCGGGCGCTCGGCAGGGGCATGGACGGCTACACCTTC. V usage is TRBV3-1 (or the pseudogene TRBV3-2) and J usage is TRBJ1-2; perhaps TRBD1 as D (6 bases). The CDR3 covers 16 residues. Germline CDR1 and CDR2: LGHDT and YNNKEL (reference sequence). V was shortened by 4 bases and J by 8 bases, with 23 bases between the two germline ends.

The count of this clone is one. The V and J genes are TRBV5-5 and TRBJ1-3; D call uncertain. There are 16 residues in the CDR3. The ends were cut back, 1 base at V and 0 bases at J, with 11 bases in the middle. CDR1 and CDR2 from the germline V gene are SGHKS and YYEKEE (reference sequence). CDR3 loop: CASSLSPGNSGNTIYF. The CDR3 DNA reads as TGTGCCAGCAGCTTGTCTCCGGGGAACTCTGGAAACACCATATATTTT.

The V and J genes are TRBV7-3 and TRBJ2-7; perhaps TRBD2 as D (6 bases). Germline V CDR1 and CDR2: SGHTA, FQGTGA. The CDR3 is 13 residues long. Trimming stripped 3 bases from V and 5 bases from J, with 11 bases between. The CDR3 DNA sequence: TGTGCCAGCAGCTTGGGGGGAAGTAACGAGCAGTACTTC. Its translation is CASSLGGSNEQYF.